Presented here are 9 T cell receptor beta chains from one specimen sequenced in a study of cytomegalovirus exposure and HLA in healthy donors. Vbeta (60) and Jbeta (13) primers were used in the PCR. The assay was immunoSEQ multiplex PCR, and TCRdb's table has in-frame clones only and misses some. Of about 180,000 clones detected, about four fifths appear once; the ten largest clones hold about 1.9%. Sequenced: PBMCs. The origin of the receptors is a woman aged 25 to 39 in good health and CMV-seronegative.

This clone was found a few times. The chain combines TRBV5-4 with TRBJ2-7; 9 positions agree with TRBD2. V gave up 10 bases and J gave up 0 bases; unmatched junction bases: 5. CDR3 size: 13 residues. The germline V gene has CDR1 SGHNT and CDR2 YYREEE (reference sequence). CDR3 in DNA: TGTGCCGGCCAGCGGGGGGACTCCTACGAGCAGTACTTC. Encoded protein: CAGQRGDSYEQYF.

This sequence joins TRBV30 and TRBJ1-6; 8 bases agree with TRBD1. With 5 bases clipped from V and 6 bases from J, the junction kept 3 bases outside the gene matches. Germline-derived CDR1 and CDR2 are GTSNPN and SVGIG (reference sequence). This CDR3 comprises 13 residues. The CDR3 DNA follows: TGTGCCTGGTCCGGGACAGGTAATTCACCCCTCCACTTT. Its translation is CAWSGTGNSPLHF.

Comments on this clone: One end of the junction fails to match germline, which may point to a read error. The V call is TRBV7-3, the J call TRBJ2-7, with 8 bases lining up with TRBD2. The germline gives CDR1 SGHTA, CDR2 FQGTGA. This CDR3 is built from 14 residues. CDR3 DNA sequence: TGTGCCAGCAGCTATGCGGGGGGTTCCTACGGGCAGTACTTC. Protein: CASSYAGGSYGQYF.

The chain joins TRBV6-5 to TRBJ1-6, with D maybe TRBD1 (6 bases). Trimming pared 6 bases from V and 14 bases from J, leaving 17 bases between. The CDR3 extends over 13 amino acids. Germline V gives CDR1 MNHEY, CDR2 SVGAGI. The CDR3 reads CASRDPQGFTLHF. The CDR3 DNA is TGTGCCAGCAGGGACCCTCAGGGGTTCACCCTCCACTTT.

The CDR3 reads CASSLTPQGSYGYTF. The CDR3 DNA reads as TGCGCCAGCAGCTTGACGCCTCAGGGGAGCTATGGCTACACCTTC. The rearrangement links TRBV5-1 to TRBJ1-2; TRBD1 might be the D (6 bases). From germline, CDR1 is SGHRS and CDR2 YFSETQ. There are 15 residues in the CDR3. The V and J ends lost 1 base and 4 bases respectively, with 14 bases between them.

This CDR3 reads CASSPWTSGGNRGELFF. CDR3 coding DNA: TGTGCCAGCAGCCCCTGGACTAGCGGGGGTAACAGGGGGGAGCTGTTTTTT. The chain couples TRBV7-6 to TRBJ2-2, with 13 positions matching TRBD2. CDR3 length: 17 amino acids. Germline-derived CDR1 and CDR2 are SGHVS and FNYEAQ. The V gene end was trimmed by 5 bases and the J gene end by 8 bases; junction bases not matched to a gene: 11.

The gene calls are TRBV9 and TRBJ2-5; 7 nucleotides align to TRBD2. Germline values: CDR1 SGDLS, CDR2 YYNGEE. V trimming: 0 bases; J trimming: 3 bases; junction bases outside the gene matches: 5. This CDR3 contains 15 residues. This CDR3 reads CASSVGGGTKETQYF. Here the CDR3 DNA reads TGTGCCAGCAGCGTAGGGGGGGGGACCAAAGAGACCCAGTACTTC.

This clone has a handful of counts. V gene TRBV6-5 combines with J gene TRBJ2-1; 13 bases are a match to TRBD2. This CDR3 contains 16 residues. The V segment lost 4 bases and the J segment 9 bases; nucleotides outside the gene matches: 9. CDR1 is MNHEY and CDR2 is SVGAGI in the germline V gene. In DNA, the CDR3 is TGTGCCAGCAGTTCTATACTAGCGGGGGGGTTGGGTGAGCAGTTCTTC. Translating gives CASSSILAGGLGEQFF.

The V call is TRBV9, the J call TRBJ2-3; TRBD2 matches at 8 bases. Trimming took 2 bases from V and 2 from J; bases not matched to a gene: 7. Germline CDR1 reads SGDLS; CDR2 reads YYNGEE. The CDR3 runs 16 residues. CDR3 sequence (DNA): TGTGCCAGCAGCGTTCGGGGGGGCTTTGACACAGATACGCAGTATTTT. Translating it yields CASSVRGGFDTDTQYF.